The clone carrying this T cell receptor (beta chain) was detected many times. The data were obtained in a study of T cells of healthy individuals. MiXCR, applied by TCRdb to the 5' RACE reads, yields one record per CDR3 protein. This table holds around 53,000 distinct CDR3 sequences, over 12% found once. The germline CDR1 and CDR2 sequences are KGHSH and LQKENI. Between the trimmed V and J ends, which lost 6 bases and 3 bases, there was a span of 6 bases. The CDR3 is made up of 11 amino acids. The rearrangement joins TRBV18 to TRBJ2-7; D call uncertain. This sequence was found in a human donor in good health. CDR3 loop: CASSTIYEQYF. The CDR3 DNA reads as TGTGCCAGCTCTACCATCTACGAGCAGTACTTC.